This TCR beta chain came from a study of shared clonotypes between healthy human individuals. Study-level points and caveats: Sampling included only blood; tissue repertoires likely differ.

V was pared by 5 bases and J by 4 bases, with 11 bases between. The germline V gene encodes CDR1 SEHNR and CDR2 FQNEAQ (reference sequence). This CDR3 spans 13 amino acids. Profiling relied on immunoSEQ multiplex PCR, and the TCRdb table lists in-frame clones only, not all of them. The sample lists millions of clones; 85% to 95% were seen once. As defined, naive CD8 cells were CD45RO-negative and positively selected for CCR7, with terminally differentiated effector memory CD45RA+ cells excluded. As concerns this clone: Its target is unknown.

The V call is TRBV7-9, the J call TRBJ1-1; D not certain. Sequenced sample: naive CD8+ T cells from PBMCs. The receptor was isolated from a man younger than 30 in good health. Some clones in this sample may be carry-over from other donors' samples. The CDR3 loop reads CASSPLEGTEAFF. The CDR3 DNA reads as TGTGCCAGCAGCCCTCTCGAAGGCACTGAAGCTTTCTTT.